The subject of this entry is one TCR beta chain. The data were obtained in a study of OX40 agonist ivuxolimab in advanced cancers. The table came from immunoSEQ multiplex PCR; TCRdb's copy has only in-frame clones and leaves some out. This sample carries tens of thousands of clones, about nine tenths of them seen once, and the ten largest clones take roughly 2.4%. V gave up 2 bases and J gave up 1 base, with 6 bases separating them. This CDR3 comprises 13 residues. Looked up from germline, CDR1 is GTSNPN and CDR2 is SVGIG (reference sequence). The receptor was derived from an adult with an advanced solid tumor such as melanoma, head and neck, liver or kidney cancer. The sequences come from CD4+ or CD8+ T cells sorted from blood, collected in a trial of the OX40 agonist ivuxolimab. The chain combines TRBV30 with TRBJ1-5; D is unclear. CDR3 nucleotides: TGTGCCTGGAGTAGGCAAAGCAATCAGCCCCAGCATTTT. Protein: CAWSRQSNQPQHF.